Sequencing of this TCR beta chain was carried out in a study of identifying expanded T cells in peripheral blood. Study results and caveats: Over around two and four weeks, about 17 and 20 clones changed, versus more than 1 between replicates.

Clones were read by immunoSEQ multiplex PCR, and TCRdb kept only the in-frame ones, dropping some. The sample lists approximately 100,000 clones, approximately 89% occurring once. This CDR3 has 13 amino acids. Germline trimming cut 6 bases from V and 1 base from J; bases unmatched to any gene: 3. Germline lookup yields CDR1 SQVTM and CDR2 ANQGSEA. Healthy donors had no documented immune events, such as infections, while sampled. Regarding this clone: As yet, its antigen is unknown.

The clonotype comes from a person aged 18 to 70 in good health. Material: blood. This sequence joins TRBV29-1 and TRBJ2-5; 9 bases are shared with TRBD1. Here the CDR3 reads CSVVDRGQETQYF. As DNA, the CDR3 is TGCAGCGTCGTGGACAGGGGCCAAGAGACCCAGTACTTC.